This T cell receptor beta chain was identified during a study of tumor and adjacent non-tumor tissue in lung cancer. Overall study: Stage I to III disease affected roughly 10 men and a handful of women aged about 31 to 85. About 4.17 million productive TCRbeta reads were obtained per sample on average. The study's findings and limits: Significantly higher TCR diversity was found in tumor than normal lung.

This CDR3 contains 15 residues. V was shortened by 5 bases and J by 3 bases, with 16 bases between the two germline ends. Per germline, CDR1 KGHSH and CDR2 LQKENI. Three rounds of nested PCR, following a modified ARM-PCR protocol, produced the TCRbeta library. TCRdb reprocessed the multiplex PCR reads via MiXCR and lists one record per CDR3 protein. Of some 100,000 distinct CDR3 sequences listed, 50% to 70% were seen once; the top ten hold approximately 18%. Comment on this clonotype: Its target is not known.

This sample's RNA came from whole unsorted tissue. The normal lung tissue was taken more than 3 cm from the tumor edge. Donors were chemotherapy-naive, newly diagnosed lung cancer surgical patients in China, August–late 2014. The TCR was taken from a young man with non-small cell lung cancer. The V gene is TRBV18, the J gene TRBJ1-1; D might be TRBD1 (6 bases). The specimen sequenced was distant non-tumor lung tissue. The CDR3 here is CASSKQGYLDTEAFF. DNA of the CDR3: TGTGCCAGCTCAAAACAGGGATATTTAGACACTGAAGCTTTCTTT.